This TCR beta chain emerged from a study of T-cell reconstitution after alpha-beta-depleted transplantation in children. This clonotype was seen at least ten times. This CDR3 is built from 13 residues. V shed 3 bases and J 8 bases; nucleotides not matched to a gene: 4. Germline V gene lookup returns CDR1 DFQATT and CDR2 SNEGSKA (reference sequence). Unique molecular identifiers were incorporated during preparation of the TCRbeta library. TCRdb re-called the PCR reads with MiXCR, one entry per CDR3 protein. The table records 490,000 or so distinct CDR3 sequences, 9.5% to 15% of them present only once. The sequences come from PBMCs from the stem cell graft donor, collected from the stem cell graft. This receptor was taken from a human donor who donated a stem cell graft to a child with combined immunodeficiency. The rearrangement links TRBV20-1 to TRBJ2-1; 10 bases line up with TRBD2. DNA of the CDR3: TGCAGTGCTAGGTCTGGACTAGCGGATGAGCAGTTCTTC. Translation: CSARSGLADEQFF.